Listed here are 11 T cell receptor beta chains from one sample, sequenced in a study of blood T cells in healthy people across ages. Using a J-beta primer mix together with a sample-barcoded 5' primer, a second PCR was run for roughly 6 to 11 cycles. TCRdb recomputed calls from the 5' RACE reads with MiXCR, one row per CDR3 protein. This sample has roughly 1,300,000 distinct CDR3 sequences, with roughly 60% found just once. The sequencing sample was made of blood. The receptors were gathered from a man younger than 35 in good health.

J is TRBJ1-1 and V is TRBV20-1; no clear D. The CDR3 is 15 residues long. V lost 3 bases, J lost 1 base, and 15 bases lay in between. CDR1 and CDR2 (germline): DFQATT, SNEGSKA (reference sequence). The CDR3 loop reads CSARDYSIGNTEAFF. CDR3 DNA: TGCAGTGCTAGGGATTACTCAATTGGGAACACTGAAGCTTTCTTT.

The chain employs TRBV7-2 and TRBJ2-3; D is possibly TRBD2 (6 bases). The CDR3 length is 17 residues. V lost 5 bases to trimming and J lost 5 bases, with 23 bases between them. The germline CDR1 and CDR2 sequences are SGHTA and FQGNSA. CDR3 amino acids: CASSLQVGGGSGDTQYF. The CDR3 bases are TGTGCCAGCAGCCTCCAGGTGGGAGGTGGTAGCGGAGATACGCAGTATTTT.

This clonotype has a handful of counts. This rearrangement joins TRBV4-1 to TRBJ2-4, with D uncertain. The CDR3 loop spans 15 amino acids. Germline values: CDR1 MGHRA, CDR2 YSYEKL. The ends were cut back, 6 bases at V and 0 bases at J, with 12 bases in the middle. CDR3: CASSPTPLAKNIQYF. The CDR3 DNA is TGCGCCAGCAGTCCGACACCTCTAGCCAAAAACATTCAGTACTTC.

The rearrangement links TRBV20-1 to TRBJ2-1, with TRBD2 identical over 15 bases. The germline gives CDR1 DFQATT, CDR2 SNEGSKA (reference sequence). With 6 bases clipped from V and 4 bases from J, the junction kept 7 bases outside the gene matches. CDR3 size: 16 residues. The CDR3 is CSADRTSGGAYNEQFF. CDR3 in DNA: TGCAGTGCCGATAGGACTAGCGGGGGGGCATACAATGAGCAGTTCTTC.

The J gene is TRBJ2-7, the V gene TRBV3-1; TRBD1 or TRBD2 may be the D gene (5 bases each). CDR3 length: 14 residues. Germline-derived CDR1 and CDR2 are LGHDT and YNNKEL (reference sequence). Written as DNA, the CDR3 is TGTGCGGTGGGGGTCAATGGAATCTCCTACGAGCAGTACTTC. Encoded protein: CAVGVNGISYEQYF.

This clonotype was observed a few times. The CDR3: CASNWSRQGQFF. The CDR3 DNA sequence: TGTGCCAGCAATTGGAGCCGTCAAGGGCAGTTCTTC. J is TRBJ2-1 and V is TRBV12-3 or TRBV12-4; D is unresolved. This CDR3 has 12 residues. V was cut by 7 bases and J by 12 bases, with 16 bases left in between.

The rearrangement links TRBV20-1 to TRBJ1-1; possible D gene TRBD1, 5 bases. The V gene's germline CDR1 is DFQATT and CDR2 SNEGSKA (reference sequence). V lost 0 bases to trimming and J lost 3 bases, with 11 bases between them. This CDR3 has 14 amino acids. CDR3 protein: CSARDPRGDTEAFF. The CDR3 bases are TGCAGTGCTAGAGACCCGAGAGGGGACACTGAAGCTTTCTTT.

This clonotype was found a few times. This chain connects TRBV3-1 to TRBJ1-2; unclear D gene. Germline values: CDR1 LGHDT, CDR2 YNNKEL (reference sequence). V was trimmed by 4 bases and J by 8 bases, leaving 20 bases between them. This CDR3 contains 15 residues. The chain's CDR3 is CASSPSRFKAGGYTF. The CDR3 bases are TGTGCCAGCAGCCCATCGCGGTTTAAGGCGGGAGGCTACACCTTC. Full variable domain (rest looked up from reference TRBV3-1 and TRBJ1-2): DTAVSQTPKYLVTQMGNDKSIKCEQNLGHDTMYWYKQDSKKFLKIMFSYNNKELIINETVPNRFSPKSPDKAHLNLHINSLELGDSAVYFCASSPSRFKAGGYTFGSGTRLTVV.

This clonotype was recorded a few times. This rearrangement joins TRBV2 to TRBJ2-4; the match to TRBD2 covers 7 bases. The end of the DNA fits TRBJ2-7 better, so the J call may be wrong. Looked up from germline, CDR1 is SNHLY and CDR2 is FYNNEI. The CDR3 is 19 residues long. The CDR3, as DNA: TGTGCCAGCTTGCAACGGGAGGCCCGGCTGGGCTCTAACCCCTACGAGCAGTACTTC. This gives the protein CASLQREARLGSNPYEQYF.

Here the CDR3 DNA reads TGCGCCAGCAGCTTCGGACAGGTTCAGAGCAATGAGCAGTTCTTC. Translating gives CASSFGQVQSNEQFF. This sequence joins TRBV5-1 and TRBJ2-1; 7 bases align to TRBD1. V shed 2 bases, J shed 6 bases, and the junction held 8 bases outside the gene matches. Germline V gene data show CDR1 as SGHRS and CDR2 as YFSETQ. The CDR3 has 15 residues.

This clonotype appeared a few times. This chain links TRBV5-5 with TRBJ1-2, with 8 bases matching TRBD1. With 2 bases clipped from V and 8 bases from J, the junction kept 11 bases outside the gene matches. This CDR3 is built from 15 residues. Germline CDR1 reads SGHKS; CDR2 reads YYEKEE (reference sequence). The CDR3, as DNA: TGTGCCAGCAGCTTTGAGGGACAGGCGGTGAGGGGCTACACCTTC. Protein product: CASSFEGQAVRGYTF.